This is a list of T cell receptor beta chains from one sample in a study of blood T cell repertoires in COVID-19. Profiled with immunoSEQ multiplex PCR; TCRdb holds only in-frame clones, not every one. Here the sample spans 250,000 or so clones, about 79% being singletons. The sequencing sample was made of peripheral blood. Receptors were obtained from a man aged 40-49 years who had recovered from COVID-19. The CDR3 runs from the conserved cysteine through the conserved F or W. D genes are given only for firm matches. Expanded clones are given a class, and other clones once, few, many or no size at all.

TRBJ2-2 | TRBV24-1 | NA | TRBD1 | TGTGCCACCCGCGAGGGACAGGGGGACACCGGGGAGCTGTTTTTT | CATREGQGDTGELFF
TRBJ1-2 | TRBV4-3 | once | TRBD1 | TGCGCCAGCAGCCAAGATGGTGGACAGGGGAATGGCTACACCTTC | CASSQDGGQGNGYTF
TRBJ2-1 | TRBV27 | NA | NA | TGTGCCAGCAGTCTACTTCTTAACTATCACAATGAGCAGTTCTTC | CASSLLLNYHNEQFF
TRBJ2-7 | TRBV11-2 | many | TRBD2 | TGTGCCAGCAGCTTATGGACTAGCGGGTTCTACGAGCAGTACTTC | CASSLWTSGFYEQYF
TRBJ2-7 | TRBV4-3 | NA | NA | TGCGCCAGCAGCCAAGGCCAGGGGTCGTCCTACGAGCAGTACTTC | CASSQGQGSSYEQYF
TRBJ2-7 | TRBV2 | NA | TRBD2 | TGTGCCAGCAGTGATCCAGGTAGCGGGAGCCCAACCTACGAGCAGTACTTC | CASSDPGSGSPTYEQYF
TRBJ2-2 | TRBV7-6 | NA | TRBD1 | TGTGCCAGCAGCCTTTCGGGACAGGGAAACACCGGGGAGCTGTTTTTT | CASSLSGQGNTGELFF
TRBJ1-2 | TRBV30 | once | NA | TGTGCCTGGAGTGGCGGGCCTGATGGCTACACCTTC | CAWSGGPDGYTF
TRBJ1-1 | TRBV30 | NA | NA | TGTGCCTGGAGTGTATCGTTCGGGGCTTTCTTT | CAWSVSFGAFF
TRBJ2-5 | TRBV5-6 | NA | NA | TGTGCCAGCAGCTGGACTCCCACAGAGACCCAGTACTTC | CASSWTPTETQYF
TRBJ2-3 | TRBV7-2 | NA | NA | TGTGCCAGCAGCGCCCCGGACTGGAGCACAGATACGCAGTATTTT | CASSAPDWSTDTQYF
TRBJ2-3 | TRBV18 | NA | NA | TGTGCCAGCTCACCATCAGAGGGCGTAATCACAGATACGCAGTATTTT | CASSPSEGVITDTQYF
TRBJ2-1 | TRBV25-1 | NA | TRBD1 | TGTGCCAGCAGTGACCCCGACAGGGCCGTTTACAATGAGCAGTTCTTC | CASSDPDRAVYNEQFF
TRBJ2-1 | TRBV24-1 | NA | TRBD1 | TGTGCCACCAGTGACGCCGGGACAGGGGGCAGGAATGAGCAGTTCTTC | CATSDAGTGGRNEQFF
TRBJ2-6 | TRBV2 | NA | NA | TGTGCCAGCAGTGCCCGGGGGAACGGGGCCAACGTCCTGACTTTC | CASSARGNGANVLTF
TRBJ1-2 | TRBV5-1 | NA | TRBD1 | TGCGCCAGCAGCTTGGATCCGGGACAGCCCTATGGCTACACCTTC | CASSLDPGQPYGYTF
TRBJ1-2 | TRBV27 | NA | NA | TGTGCCAGCAGTTTCGAACCCACCCACACAGCTAACTATGGCTACACCTTC | CASSFEPTHTANYGYTF
TRBJ1-2 | TRBV12-5 | NA | TRBD1 | TGTGCTAGTGGTTTGGGGACAGGGCTTGGCTACACCTTC | CASGLGTGLGYTF
TRBJ1-4 | TRBV3-1/TRBV3-2 | NA | TRBD1 | TGTGCCAGCAGCCAAGGACAGGGCAAAAATGAAAAACTGTTTTTT | CASSQGQGKNEKLFF
TRBJ1-1 | TRBV23-1 | NA | NA | TGCGCCAGCAGTCAGTCAGAAGCTTTCTTT | CASSQSEAFF
TRBJ1-2 | TRBV10-3 | NA | TRBD1 | TGTGCCATCACCGGGACAGCAGATTATGGCTACACCTTC | CAITGTADYGYTF
TRBJ2-5 | TRBV7-2 | once | TRBD2 | TGTGCCAGCAGCTTATTTCTAGCGGGGCCGGAGATGGTCCAGTACTTC | CASSLFLAGPEMVQYF
TRBJ1-2 | TRBV20-1 | NA | TRBD1 | TGCAGTGCCCGGACAGGGTATGGCTACACCTTC | CSARTGYGYTF
TRBJ2-5 | TRBV24-1 | NA | TRBD2 | TGTGCCACCAGTGGTGGGACTAGTTTAGAGACCCAGTACTTC | CATSGGTSLETQYF
TRBJ2-3 | TRBV6-5 | NA | NA | TGTGCCAGCAGTCCCGACTATCGCACAGATACGCAGTATTTT | CASSPDYRTDTQYF
TRBJ2-5 | TRBV6-2/TRBV6-3 | NA | TRBD2 | TGTGCCAGCAGCCCCAGCGGGGGGCGAGAGACCCAGTACTTC | CASSPSGGRETQYF
TRBJ1-1 | TRBV30 | NA | NA | TGTGCCTGGAGTGTACTGAGGGGGACTGAAGCTTTCTTT | CAWSVLRGTEAFF
TRBJ1-2 | TRBV19 | NA | TRBD1 | TGTGCCAGTAGTATTGAGGGACAGATCTATGGCTACACCTTC | CASSIEGQIYGYTF
TRBJ1-2 | TRBV7-2 | few | TRBD1 | TGTGCCAGCAGCTCCAAAGGGGGCGATTATGGCTACACCTTC | CASSSKGGDYGYTF
TRBJ2-2 | TRBV2 | NA | NA | TGTGCCAGCAGTGTGCGGGCTACGGGTGCCGGGGAGCTGTTTTTT | CASSVRATGAGELFF
TRBJ2-7 | TRBV10-3 | few | TRBD1 | TGTGCCATCAGTGAGCGGACAGGGGACCTCGAGCAGTACTTC | CAISERTGDLEQYF
TRBJ2-7 | TRBV2 | NA | TRBD1 | TGTGCCGGGGGACAGAGCAACTACGAGCAGTACTTC | CAGGQSNYEQYF
TRBJ2-5 | TRBV10-3 | NA | NA | TGTGCCATCAGTGAGTCCGACCGAGGGACCCAGTACTTC | CAISESDRGTQYF
TRBJ1-6 | TRBV7-9 | few | NA | TGTGCCAGCTCTCAGGGAGGTAATTCACCCCTCCACTTT | CASSQGGNSPLHF
TRBJ2-1 | TRBV7-9 | NA | TRBD2 | TGTGCCAGCAGCTCCTATAGCGGGGGGACCTACAATGAGCAGTTCTTC | CASSSYSGGTYNEQFF
TRBJ2-2 | TRBV9 | NA | TRBD2 | TGTGCCAGCAGCGTCTTAGCGGGGAAGGACACCGGGGAGCTGTTTTTT | CASSVLAGKDTGELFF
TRBJ2-3 | TRBV11-2 | few | TRBD2 | TGTGCCAGCAGCTTAGATTTCCCGGGGGGGGCGCCAGATACGCAGTATTTT | CASSLDFPGGAPDTQYF
TRBJ2-3 | TRBV9 | NA | TRBD2 | TGTGCCAGCAGCGTAGGTAGCGGGGGGCCCGTAGGTACGCAGTATTTT | CASSVGSGGPVGTQYF
TRBJ2-3 | TRBV6-5 | NA | NA | TGTGCCAGCAGAACACAGGGATGGGGCACAGATACGCAGTATTTT | CASRTQGWGTDTQYF
TRBJ1-1 | TRBV12-3/TRBV12-4 | NA | TRBD1 | TGTGCCAGCAGTAGTCAGGGGGACACTGAAGCTTTCTTT | CASSSQGDTEAFF
TRBJ1-2 | TRBV5-4 | once | TRBD1 | TGTGCCAGCAGCCCGACAGGGGTAATAGAACGCTACACCTTC | CASSPTGVIERYTF
TRBJ1-4 | TRBV7-9 | NA | TRBD1 | TGTGCCAGCAGCTCAGGGGGCGCGGGGGAAAAACTGTTTTTT | CASSSGGAGEKLFF
TRBJ2-3 | TRBV6-5 | NA | NA | TGTGCCAGCAACCTAGACGGGAAGAGCACAGATACGCAGTATTTT | CASNLDGKSTDTQYF
TRBJ1-6 | TRBV9 | NA | NA | TGTGCCAGCAGCGTAGGTGGACAACCAAATTCACCCCTCCACTTT | CASSVGGQPNSPLHF
TRBJ2-1 | TRBV4-1 | NA | TRBD1 | TGCGCCAGCAGCGGCCCGGGACAGGGTACCTACAATGAGCAGTTCTTC | CASSGPGQGTYNEQFF
TRBJ1-2 | TRBV28 | NA | TRBD1 | TGTGCCAGCAGTTTTTTTGGGACAGGGACCTATGGCTACACCTTC | CASSFFGTGTYGYTF
TRBJ1-6 | TRBV7-2 | once | NA | TGTGCCAGCAGCTTAGTGACAGGACTTTCACCCCTCCACTTT | CASSLVTGLSPLHF
TRBJ2-7 | TRBV28 | NA | TRBD2 | TGTGCCAGCACCTCAGCGGGGGGGCGGTTGCGGCAGTACTTC | CASTSAGGRLRQYF
TRBJ2-1 | TRBV6-6 | once | TRBD1 | TGTGCCAGCAGTTCAGGGGGCGGGAATGAGCAGTTCTTC | CASSSGGGNEQFF
TRBJ1-2 | TRBV27 | once | NA | TGTGCCAGCAGTTTATCTTGGAGGGGAAGCTATGGCTACACCTTC | CASSLSWRGSYGYTF